This TCR beta chain was obtained from a study of blood T cell repertoires in COVID-19. The wider study: Spain, Italy and the United States supplied samples that represented acute and convalescent COVID-19. PBMCs, B-cell-depleted T cells, or T cells provided the cDNA or gDNA that made up the material.

As processed by the authors: It was from reference gene primer amplification that nucleated cell counts were estimated. Sequencing was performed with immunoSEQ multiplex PCR; in TCRdb, only in-frame clones are kept and a portion is missing. V and J calls and clone size are those listed in that table; D and trimming were worked out from the DNA. The repertoire holds about 270,000 clones, with roughly 84% as singletons. This CDR3 spans 11 amino acids. Source material: peripheral blood. The chain uses TRBV12-3 or TRBV12-4 and TRBJ2-1; the D gene is possibly TRBD2 (6 bases). This clonotype originated in a human donor in a cohort sampled during active COVID-19. The CDR3 DNA is TGTGCTGGCGGGGATTACAATGAGCAGTTCTTC. The encoded protein is CAGGDYNEQFF.